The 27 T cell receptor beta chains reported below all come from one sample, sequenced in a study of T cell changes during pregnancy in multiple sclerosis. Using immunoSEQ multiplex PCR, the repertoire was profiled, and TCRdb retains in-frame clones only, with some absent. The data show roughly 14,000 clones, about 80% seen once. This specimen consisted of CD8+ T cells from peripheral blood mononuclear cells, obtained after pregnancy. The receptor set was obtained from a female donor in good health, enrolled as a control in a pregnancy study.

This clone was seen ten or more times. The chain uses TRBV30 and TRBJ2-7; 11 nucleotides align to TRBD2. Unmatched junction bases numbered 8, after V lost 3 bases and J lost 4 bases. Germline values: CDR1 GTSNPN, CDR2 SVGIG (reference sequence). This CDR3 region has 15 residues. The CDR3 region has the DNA TGTGCCTGGAGCCTAACTAGCGGGAGTGGGTACGAGCAGTACTTC. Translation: CAWSLTSGSGYEQYF. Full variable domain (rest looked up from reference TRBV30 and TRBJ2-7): SQTIHQWPATLVQPVGSPLSLECTVEGTSNPNLYWYRQAAGRGLQLLFYSVGIGQISSEVPQNLSASRPQDRQFILSSKKLLLSDSGFYLCAWSLTSGSGYEQYFGPGTRLTVT.

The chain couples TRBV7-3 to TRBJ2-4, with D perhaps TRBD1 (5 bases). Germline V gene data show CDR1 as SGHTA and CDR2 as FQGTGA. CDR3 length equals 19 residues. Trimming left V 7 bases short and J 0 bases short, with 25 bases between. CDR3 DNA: TGTGCCAGCACCTCCTTGCAGGGCTATATGCTCTTAGCCAAAAACATTCAGTACTTC. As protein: CASTSLQGYMLLAKNIQYF.

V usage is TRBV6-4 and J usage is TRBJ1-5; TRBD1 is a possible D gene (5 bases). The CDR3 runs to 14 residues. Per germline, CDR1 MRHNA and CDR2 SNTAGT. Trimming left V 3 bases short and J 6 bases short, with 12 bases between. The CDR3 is CASSEWGGSQPQHF. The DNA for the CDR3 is TGTGCCAGCAGTGAATGGGGGGGGAGTCAGCCCCAGCATTTT.

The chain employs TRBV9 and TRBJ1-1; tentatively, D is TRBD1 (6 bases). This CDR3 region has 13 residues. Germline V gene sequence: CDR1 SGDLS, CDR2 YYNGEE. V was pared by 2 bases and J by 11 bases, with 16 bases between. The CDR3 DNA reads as TGTGCCAGCAGCGTCGGGCCAGGGGCCGGGGCTTTCTTT. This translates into CASSVGPGAGAFF.

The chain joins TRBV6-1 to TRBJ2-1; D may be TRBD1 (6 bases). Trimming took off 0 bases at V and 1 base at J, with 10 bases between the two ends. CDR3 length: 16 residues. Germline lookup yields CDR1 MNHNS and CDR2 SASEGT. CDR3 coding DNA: TGTGCCAGCAGTGAAGCGATGGGGGCGTCCTACAATGAGCAGTTCTTC. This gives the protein CASSEAMGASYNEQFF.

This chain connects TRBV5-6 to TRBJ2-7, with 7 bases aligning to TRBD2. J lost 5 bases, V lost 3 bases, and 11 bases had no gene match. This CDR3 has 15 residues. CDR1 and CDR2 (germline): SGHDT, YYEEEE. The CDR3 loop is CASSWLRELPNEQYF. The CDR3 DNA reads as TGTGCCAGCAGCTGGTTGCGGGAGCTACCTAACGAGCAGTACTTC. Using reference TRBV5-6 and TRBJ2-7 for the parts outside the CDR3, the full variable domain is DAGVTQSPTHLIKTRGQQVTLRCSPKSGHDTVSWYQQALGQGPQFIFQYYEEEERQRGNFPDRFSGHQFPNYSSELNVNALLLGDSALYLCASSWLRELPNEQYFGPGTRLTVT.

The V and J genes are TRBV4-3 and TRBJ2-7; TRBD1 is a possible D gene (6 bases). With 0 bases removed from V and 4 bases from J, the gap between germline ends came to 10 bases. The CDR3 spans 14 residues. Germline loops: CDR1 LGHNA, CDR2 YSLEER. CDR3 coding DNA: TGCGCCAGCAGCCAAGATCTCCAGGGGTACGAGCAGTACTTC. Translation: CASSQDLQGYEQYF.

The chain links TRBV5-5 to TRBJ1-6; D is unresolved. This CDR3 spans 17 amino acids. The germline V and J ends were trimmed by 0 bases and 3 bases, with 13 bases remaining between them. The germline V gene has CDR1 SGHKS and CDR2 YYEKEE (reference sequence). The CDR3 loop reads CASSLDPIHLYNSPLHF. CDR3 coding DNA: TGTGCCAGCAGCTTGGACCCCATACACCTCTATAATTCACCCCTCCACTTT.

In nucleotides, the CDR3 is TGTGCCAGCAGCCAAGTAGGGTCAGGGACTGGAAACACCATATATTTT. Its protein is CASSQVGSGTGNTIYF. The chain links TRBV14 to TRBJ1-3; D might be TRBD1 (5 bases). The CDR3 has 16 residues. Looked up from germline, CDR1 is SGHDN and CDR2 is FVKESK. V was clipped by 1 base and J by 2 bases, with 12 bases between them.

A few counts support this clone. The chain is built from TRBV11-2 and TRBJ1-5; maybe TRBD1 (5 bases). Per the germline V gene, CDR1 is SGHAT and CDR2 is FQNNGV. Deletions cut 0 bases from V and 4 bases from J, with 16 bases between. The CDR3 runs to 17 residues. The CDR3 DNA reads TGTGCCAGCAGCTTAGATCCAGGGCCCTCTCCAAATCAGCCCCAGCATTTT. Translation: CASSLDPGPSPNQPQHF.

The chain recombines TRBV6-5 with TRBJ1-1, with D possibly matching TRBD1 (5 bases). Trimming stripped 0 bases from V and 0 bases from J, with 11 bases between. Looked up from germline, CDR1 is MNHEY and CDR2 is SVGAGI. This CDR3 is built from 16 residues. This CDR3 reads CASSYSAGLMNTEAFF. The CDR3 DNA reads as TGTGCCAGCAGTTACTCGGCAGGGTTGATGAACACTGAAGCTTTCTTT.

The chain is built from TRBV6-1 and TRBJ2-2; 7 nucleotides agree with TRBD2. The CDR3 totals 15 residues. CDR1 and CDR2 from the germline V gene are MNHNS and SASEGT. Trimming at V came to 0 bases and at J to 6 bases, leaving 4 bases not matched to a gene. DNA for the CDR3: TGTGCCAGCAGTGAAGCGGGAGGGCCCCCCGGGGAGCTGTTTTTT. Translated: CASSEAGGPPGELFF.

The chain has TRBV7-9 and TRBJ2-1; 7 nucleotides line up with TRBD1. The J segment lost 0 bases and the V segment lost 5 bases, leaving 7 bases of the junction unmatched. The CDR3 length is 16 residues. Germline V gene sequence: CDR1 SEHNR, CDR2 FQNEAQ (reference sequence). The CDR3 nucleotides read TGTGCCAGCAGCCCCCGAGGGGGCAGCTCCTACAATGAGCAGTTCTTC. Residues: CASSPRGGSSYNEQFF.

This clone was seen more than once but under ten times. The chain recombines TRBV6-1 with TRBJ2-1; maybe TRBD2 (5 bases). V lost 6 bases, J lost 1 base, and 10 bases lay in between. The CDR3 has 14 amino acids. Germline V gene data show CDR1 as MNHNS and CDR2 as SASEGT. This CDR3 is CASSLSGSYNEQFF. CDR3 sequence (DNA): TGTGCCAGCAGCCTCTCGGGGTCCTACAATGAGCAGTTCTTC.

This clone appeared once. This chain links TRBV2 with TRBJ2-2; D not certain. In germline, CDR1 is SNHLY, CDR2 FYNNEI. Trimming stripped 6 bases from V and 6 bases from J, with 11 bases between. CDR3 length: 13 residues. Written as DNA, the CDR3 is TGTGCCAGCAGACCATTCACGGCCGGGGAGCTGTTTTTT. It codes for CASRPFTAGELFF.

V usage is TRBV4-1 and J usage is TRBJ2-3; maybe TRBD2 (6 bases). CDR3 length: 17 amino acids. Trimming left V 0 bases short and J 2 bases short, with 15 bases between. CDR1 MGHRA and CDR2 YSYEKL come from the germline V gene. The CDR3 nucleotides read TGCGCCAGCAGCCAAGAGTCTGGTAGCGGATACACAGATACGCAGTATTTT. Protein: CASSQESGSGYTDTQYF.

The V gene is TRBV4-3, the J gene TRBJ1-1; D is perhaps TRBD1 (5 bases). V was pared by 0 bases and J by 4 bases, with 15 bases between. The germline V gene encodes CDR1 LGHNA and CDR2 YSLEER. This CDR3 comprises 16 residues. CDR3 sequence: CASSQDYRGGGTEAFF. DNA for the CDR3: TGCGCCAGCAGCCAAGATTATAGGGGCGGCGGCACTGAAGCTTTCTTT.

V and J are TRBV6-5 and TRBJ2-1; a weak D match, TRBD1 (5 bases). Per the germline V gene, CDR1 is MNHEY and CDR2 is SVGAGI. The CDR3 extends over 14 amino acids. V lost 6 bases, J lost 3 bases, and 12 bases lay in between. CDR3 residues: CASRDPDSYNEQFF. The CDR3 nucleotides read TGTGCCAGCAGGGACCCAGACAGCTACAATGAGCAGTTCTTC.

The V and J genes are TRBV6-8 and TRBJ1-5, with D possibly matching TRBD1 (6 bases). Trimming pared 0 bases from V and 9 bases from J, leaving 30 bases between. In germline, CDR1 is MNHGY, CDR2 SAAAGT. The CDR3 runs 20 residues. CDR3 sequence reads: CASSYSIVPRLDREGVPQHF. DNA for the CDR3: TGTGCCAGCAGTTACTCGATAGTCCCCCGGTTGGACCGGGAGGGGGTGCCCCAGCATTTT.

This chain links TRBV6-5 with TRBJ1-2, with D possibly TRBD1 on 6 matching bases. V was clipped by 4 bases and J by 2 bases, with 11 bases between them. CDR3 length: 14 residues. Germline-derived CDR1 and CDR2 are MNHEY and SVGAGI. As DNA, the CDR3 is TGTGCCAGCAGTTGGGGAAGGGGGAACTATGGCTACACCTTC. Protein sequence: CASSWGRGNYGYTF.

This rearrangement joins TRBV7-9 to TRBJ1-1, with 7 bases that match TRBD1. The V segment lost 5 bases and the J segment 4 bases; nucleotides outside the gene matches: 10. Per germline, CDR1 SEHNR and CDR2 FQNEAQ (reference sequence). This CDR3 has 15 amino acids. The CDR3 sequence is CASSPPTGSGTEAFF. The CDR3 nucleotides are TGTGCCAGCAGCCCGCCGACAGGGTCGGGCACTGAAGCTTTCTTT.

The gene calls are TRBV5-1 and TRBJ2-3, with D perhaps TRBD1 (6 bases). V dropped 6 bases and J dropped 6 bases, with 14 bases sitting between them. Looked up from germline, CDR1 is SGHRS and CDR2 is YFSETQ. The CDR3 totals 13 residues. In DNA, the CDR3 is TGCGCCAGCAAACTGGGGGCTGATGATACGCAGTATTTT. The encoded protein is CASKLGADDTQYF.

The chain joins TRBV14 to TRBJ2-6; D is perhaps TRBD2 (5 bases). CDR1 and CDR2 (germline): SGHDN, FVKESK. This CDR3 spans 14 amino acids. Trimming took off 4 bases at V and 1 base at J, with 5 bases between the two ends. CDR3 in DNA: TGTGCCAGCAGCCCGGGGTCTGGGGCCAACGTCCTGACTTTC. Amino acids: CASSPGSGANVLTF.

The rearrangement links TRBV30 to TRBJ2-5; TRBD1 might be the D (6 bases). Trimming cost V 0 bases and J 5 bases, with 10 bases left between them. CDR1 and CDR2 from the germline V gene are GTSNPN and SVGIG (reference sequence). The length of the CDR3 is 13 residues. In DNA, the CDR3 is TGTGCCTGGAGTGTAGGGGGTGGCGAGACCCAGTACTTC. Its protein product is CAWSVGGGETQYF.

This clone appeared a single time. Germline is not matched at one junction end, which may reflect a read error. The CDR3 sequence: CASSYTPDRDTEAFF. The CDR3 DNA follows: TGTGCCAGCAGTTACACGCCCGACAGGGATACTGAAGCTTTCTTT. This sequence joins TRBV10-3 and TRBJ1-1; 7 nucleotides agree with TRBD1. The CDR3 contains 15 residues. CDR1 is ENHRY and CDR2 is SYGVKD in the germline V gene.

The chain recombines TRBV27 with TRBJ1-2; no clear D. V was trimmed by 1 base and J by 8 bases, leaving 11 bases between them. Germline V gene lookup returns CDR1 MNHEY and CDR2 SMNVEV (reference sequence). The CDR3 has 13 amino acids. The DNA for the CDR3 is TGTGCCAGCAGTTTATACACGGGGAACGGCTACACCTTC. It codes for CASSLYTGNGYTF.

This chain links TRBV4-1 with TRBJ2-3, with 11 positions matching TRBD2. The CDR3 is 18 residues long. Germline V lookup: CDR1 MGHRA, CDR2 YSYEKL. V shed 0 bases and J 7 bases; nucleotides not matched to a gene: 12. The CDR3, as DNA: TGCGCCAGCAGCCAAGACCAGACTAGCGGGGACCCACTAAATACGCAGTATTTT. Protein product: CASSQDQTSGDPLNTQYF.